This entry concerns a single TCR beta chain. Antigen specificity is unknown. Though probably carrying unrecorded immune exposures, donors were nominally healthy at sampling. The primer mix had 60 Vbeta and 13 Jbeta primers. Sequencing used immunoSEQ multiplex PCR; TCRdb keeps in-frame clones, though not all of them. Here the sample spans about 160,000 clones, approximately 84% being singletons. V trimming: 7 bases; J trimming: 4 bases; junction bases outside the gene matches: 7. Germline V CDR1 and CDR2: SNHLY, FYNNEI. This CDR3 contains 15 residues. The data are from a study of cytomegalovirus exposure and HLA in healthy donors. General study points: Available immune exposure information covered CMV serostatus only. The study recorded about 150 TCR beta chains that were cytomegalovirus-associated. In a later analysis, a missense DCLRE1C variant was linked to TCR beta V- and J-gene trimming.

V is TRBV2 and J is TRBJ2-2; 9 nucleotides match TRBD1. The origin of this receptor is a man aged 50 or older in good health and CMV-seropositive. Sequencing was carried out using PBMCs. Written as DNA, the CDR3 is TGTGCCAGCATGCCGGGACAGGGACGCACCGGGGAGCTGTTTTTT. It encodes CASMPGQGRTGELFF.